Shown below are 23 T cell receptor beta chains from a single sample sequenced in a study of blood T cell repertoires in COVID-19. TCRdb's copy holds only in-frame clones and misses some; the assay was immunoSEQ multiplex PCR. The sample lists over 250,000 clones, around nine tenths seen once, with 8% to 10% in the top ten. Sequenced: PBMCs or T cells enriched from blood (not recorded which). These receptors all stem from a man aged 35 to 55 who had recovered from COVID-19.

The V and J genes are TRBV7-9 and TRBJ2-7; TRBD1 matches at 10 bases. In germline, CDR1 is SEHNR, CDR2 FQNEAQ (reference sequence). The CDR3 runs 15 residues. J was trimmed by 3 bases and V by 2 bases; bases with no gene match: 4. As DNA, the CDR3 is TGTGCCAGCAGCTTACGGACAGGGGGATTCTACGAGCAGTACTTC. This encodes CASSLRTGGFYEQYF.

V usage is TRBV7-9 and J usage is TRBJ1-2, with D possibly matching TRBD1 (6 bases). Between the trimmed V and J ends, which lost 5 bases and 4 bases, there was a span of 8 bases. Per the germline V gene, CDR1 is SEHNR and CDR2 is FQNEAQ (reference sequence). This CDR3 is built from 12 residues. This chain's CDR3 is CASSADSYGYTF. CDR3 coding DNA: TGTGCCAGCAGCGCGGACAGCTATGGCTACACCTTC. Together with reference TRBV7-9 and TRBJ1-2, the CDR3 gives the full variable domain: DTGVSQNPRHKITKRGQNVTFRCDPISEHNRLYWYRQTLGQGPEFLTYFQNEAQLEKSRLLSDRFSAERPKGSFSTLEIQRTEQGDSAMYLCASSADSYGYTFGSGTRLTVV.

This clone was seen only once. The chain is built from TRBV11-2 and TRBJ2-3; the match to TRBD2 covers 13 bases. Germline CDR1 reads SGHAT; CDR2 reads FQNNGV. V was pared by 2 bases and J by 0 bases, with 8 bases of the junction left unmatched. The CDR3 runs 19 residues. The chain's CDR3 is CASSLLRKLAGGSTDTQYF. CDR3 nucleotides: TGTGCCAGCAGCTTATTGAGAAAACTAGCGGGGGGGAGCACAGATACGCAGTATTTT.

The chain links TRBV28 to TRBJ1-2; tentatively, D is TRBD1 (5 bases). V lost 6 bases, J lost 6 bases, and 17 bases lay in between. The CDR3 spans 14 residues. Germline V gives CDR1 MDHEN, CDR2 SYDVKM. CDR3 bases: TGTGCCAGCAGCCCCCAGTGGCAGGGTCATGGCTACACCTTC. It specifies CASSPQWQGHGYTF.

The chain is built from TRBV11-2 and TRBJ2-5; D possibly corresponds to TRBD2 (5 bases). The germline CDR1 and CDR2 sequences are SGHAT and FQNNGV. The length of the CDR3 is 12 residues. V was pared by 0 bases and J by 7 bases, with 6 bases between. The CDR3 is CASSLDRGTQYF. CDR3 in DNA: TGTGCCAGCAGCTTAGATCGGGGGACCCAGTACTTC.

This clone has a single count. The chain employs TRBV7-8 and TRBJ2-7; perhaps TRBD2 as D (6 bases). Germline CDR1 reads SGHVS; CDR2 reads FQNEAQ. Trimming pared 4 bases from V and 3 bases from J, leaving 19 bases between. The CDR3 is made up of 16 amino acids. DNA for the CDR3: TGTGCCAGCAGCTCGGGACTCAGATTTGATTACTACGAGCAGTACTTC. This codes for CASSSGLRFDYYEQYF. Based on the CDR3 plus reference TRBV7-8 and TRBJ2-7, the full variable domain is GAGVSQSPRYKVAKRGQDVALRCDPISGHVSLFWYQQALGQGPEFLTYFQNEAQLDKSGLPSDRFFAERPEGSVSTLKIQRTQQEDSAVYLCASSSGLRFDYYEQYFGPGTRLTVT.

The chain recombines TRBV24-1 with TRBJ2-1, with unresolved D. CDR1 is KGHDR and CDR2 is SFDVKD in the germline V gene. CDR3 length: 12 amino acids. The V and J ends lost 6 bases and 7 bases respectively, with 9 bases between them. CDR3: CATSPEWNEQFF. The CDR3 region has the DNA TGTGCCACCAGTCCGGAGTGGAATGAGCAGTTCTTC.

CDR3 sequence reads: CASSLFGRFRSGGRSYEQYF. CDR3 bases: TGTGCCAGCAGCTTATTCGGACGTTTCAGGTCGGGGGGCCGTTCCTACGAGCAGTACTTC. The J gene is TRBJ2-7, the V gene TRBV7-3, with D perhaps TRBD2 (7 bases). CDR1 is SGHTA, CDR2 FQGTGA, per germline. The CDR3 covers 20 residues. V lost 2 bases, J lost 1 base, and 27 bases lay in between.

The chain joins TRBV6-5 to TRBJ1-5; a weak D match, TRBD1 (5 bases). V was shortened by 8 bases and J by 6 bases, with 14 bases between the two germline ends. Germline CDR1 MNHEY, CDR2 SVGAGI. The CDR3 consists of 13 residues. The CDR3, as DNA: TGTGCCAGCTTCCGACAGCCCGGTCAGCCCCAGCATTTT. Translated: CASFRQPGQPQHF.

The chain joins TRBV10-1 to TRBJ1-2; 8 nucleotides line up with TRBD1. Germline values: CDR1 WNHNN, CDR2 SYGVQD (reference sequence). J lost 8 bases, V lost 0 bases, and 11 bases had no gene match. The CDR3 totals 16 residues. The CDR3 DNA reads as TGCGCCAGCAGTGAGTCGGGTACAGGGGGTATCGGAGGCTACACCTTC. Encoded protein: CASSESGTGGIGGYTF.

The chain recombines TRBV10-3 with TRBJ2-1; no definite D call. V was shortened by 6 bases and J by 6 bases, with 15 bases between the two germline ends. Germline V lookup: CDR1 ENHRY, CDR2 SYGVKD. The CDR3 loop spans 14 amino acids. DNA for the CDR3: TGTGCCATCAGCCCGAAACAGCACGGCAATGAGCAGTTCTTC. It codes for CAISPKQHGNEQFF.

The chain joins TRBV11-1 to TRBJ1-1; D perhaps matches TRBD1 (6 bases). Trimming removed 5 bases from V and 8 bases from J, with 15 bases in between. CDR1 and CDR2 (germline): SGHAT, FQDESV (reference sequence). The CDR3 totals 13 residues. The CDR3 DNA sequence: TGTGCCAGCAGCGCGAACTTAGGGACAGAAGCTTTCTTT. Amino acid sequence: CASSANLGTEAFF.

This sequence joins TRBV5-1 and TRBJ2-7, with D tentatively TRBD1 (6 bases). V lost 2 bases and J lost 4, with 16 bases in between. The germline gives CDR1 SGHRS, CDR2 YFSETQ. The CDR3 runs to 15 residues. The CDR3 region is CASSLPTGQLYEQYF. The CDR3 nucleotides are TGCGCCAGCAGCTTACCCACGGGACAACTTTACGAGCAGTACTTC.

The V call is TRBV2, the J call TRBJ2-7, with TRBD1 matching 8 bases. After removal of 6 bases from V and 5 bases from J, the junction contained 9 bases not matched to a gene. This CDR3 has 14 amino acids. Per germline, CDR1 SNHLY and CDR2 FYNNEI. CDR3 coding DNA: TGTGCCAGCAGCCTGGACAGGGCCCCGAACGAGCAGTACTTC. Protein: CASSLDRAPNEQYF.

V is TRBV5-1 and J is TRBJ2-7; the match to TRBD1 covers 7 bases. Germline CDR1 reads SGHRS; CDR2 reads YFSETQ. J lost 5 bases, V lost 0 bases, and 8 bases had no gene match. This CDR3 region has 15 residues. The CDR3 nucleotides are TGCGCCAGCAGCTTGGTTCGGCAGGGGGTTAACGAGCAGTACTTC. This sequence encodes CASSLVRQGVNEQYF. The variable domain in full, with the rest retrieved from reference TRBV5-1 and TRBJ2-7, is KAGVTQTPRYLIKTRGQQVTLSCSPISGHRSVSWYQQTPGQGLQFLFEYFSETQRNKGNFPGRFSGRQFSNSRSEMNVSTLELGDSALYLCASSLVRQGVNEQYFGPGTRLTVT.

This chain connects TRBV20-1 to TRBJ1-2; TRBD1 matches 8 bases. This CDR3 is 17 amino acids long. Germline V lookup: CDR1 DFQATT, CDR2 SNEGSKA (reference sequence). With 3 bases clipped from V and 4 bases from J, the junction kept 16 bases outside the gene matches. The CDR3, as DNA: TGCAGTGCTAGTACCGGGACAGGCCCTGGTCCAGGCTATGGCTACACCTTC. Amino acids: CSASTGTGPGPGYGYTF.

The chain couples TRBV5-1 to TRBJ1-3; D unresolved. Per germline, CDR1 SGHRS and CDR2 YFSETQ. V dropped 4 bases and J dropped 0 bases, with 11 bases sitting between them. The length of the CDR3 is 15 residues. CDR3 sequence (DNA): TGCGCCAGCAGCCCCACAGTAACCTCTGGAAACACCATATATTTT. Amino acid sequence: CASSPTVTSGNTIYF. The entire variable domain, with the rest obtained from reference TRBV5-1 and TRBJ1-3, is as follows: KAGVTQTPRYLIKTRGQQVTLSCSPISGHRSVSWYQQTPGQGLQFLFEYFSETQRNKGNFPGRFSGRQFSNSRSEMNVSTLELGDSALYLCASSPTVTSGNTIYFGEGSWLTVV.

V is TRBV28 and J is TRBJ1-1; possible D gene TRBD1, 5 bases. The V and J ends lost 2 bases and 5 bases respectively, with 12 bases between them. From germline, CDR1 is MDHEN and CDR2 SYDVKM. The CDR3 totals 14 residues. The DNA for the CDR3 is TGTGCCAGCAGTTTACTGGCCCAGGGAACTGAAGCTTTCTTT. Its translation: CASSLLAQGTEAFF.

The CDR3 loop is CASSPPLGHVYEQYF. CDR3 DNA: TGTGCCAGCAGTCCACCCCTCGGACACGTCTACGAGCAGTACTTC. The chain is built from TRBV28 and TRBJ2-7, with a weak D call TRBD1 (5 bases). CDR1 and CDR2 (germline): MDHEN, SYDVKM. Trimming shortened V by 5 bases and J by 3 bases, and 17 bases separated the two germline ends. The CDR3 spans 15 residues.

The J gene is TRBJ2-7, the V gene TRBV5-1; D is perhaps TRBD1 (5 bases). CDR3 length equals 14 residues. Trimming pared 3 bases from V and 6 bases from J, leaving 16 bases between. The germline CDR1 and CDR2 sequences are SGHRS and YFSETQ. The CDR3 spells CASSWTLEAGEQYF. CDR3 DNA sequence: TGCGCCAGCAGCTGGACACTTGAAGCCGGCGAGCAGTACTTC.

The genes are TRBV7-6 and TRBJ2-1, with 8 bases identical to TRBD1. With 4 bases clipped from V and 7 bases from J, the junction kept 12 bases outside the gene matches. CDR3 length equals 16 residues. From germline, CDR1 is SGHVS and CDR2 FNYEAQ. The CDR3 loop reads CASSSLTGVVGNEQFF. The CDR3 DNA reads as TGTGCCAGCAGCTCCCTGACAGGGGTCGTGGGTAATGAGCAGTTCTTC. The whole variable domain, filled in from reference TRBV7-6 and TRBJ2-1, reads GAGVSQSPRYKVTKRGQDVALRCDPISGHVSLYWYRQALGQGPEFLTYFNYEAQQDKSGLPNDRFSAERPEGSISTLTIQRTEQRDSAMYRCASSSLTGVVGNEQFFGPGTRLTVL.

The genes are TRBV11-2 and TRBJ2-7, with 13 bases lining up with TRBD2. Germline V gene sequence: CDR1 SGHAT, CDR2 FQNNGV. There are 15 residues in the CDR3. V shed 5 bases, J shed 4 bases, and the junction held 5 bases outside the gene matches. CDR3 in DNA: TGTGCCAGCAGCGCTGGGACTAGCGGGGCATACGAGCAGTACTTC. Its translation is CASSAGTSGAYEQYF. Looking up the rest from reference TRBV11-2 and TRBJ2-7 gives the full variable domain: EAGVAQSPRYKIIEKRQSVAFWCNPISGHATLYWYQQILGQGPKLLIQFQNNGVVDDSQLPKDRFSAERLKGVDSTLKIQPAKLEDSAVYLCASSAGTSGAYEQYFGPGTRLTVT.

The gene calls are TRBV11-3 and TRBJ1-2; TRBD1 is a possible D gene (5 bases). The CDR3 loop spans 18 amino acids. V was pared by 1 base and J by 0 bases, with 18 bases between. Germline-derived CDR1 and CDR2 are SGHNT and YENEEA. The CDR3 DNA follows: TGTGCCAGCAGCTTAGGGGAGGGACCCTCGCCTCCTAACTATGGCTACACCTTC. Translating it yields CASSLGEGPSPPNYGYTF.